This T cell receptor (beta chain) was captured in a study of CD8 T cells in ankylosing spondylitis. Study outcomes and limitations: Prior literature has documented some motif variants in synovial fluid and blood from reactive arthritis. Roughly eight highly homologous variants made up a TCR beta motif that seemed to typify ankylosing spondylitis blood.

From the 5' RACE reads, TCRdb called clonotypes with MiXCR, one entry per CDR3 protein. The data contain more than 500,000 distinct CDR3 sequences, roughly 5% of them singletons. Trimming at V came to 3 bases and at J to 9 bases, leaving 7 bases not matched to a gene. The germline V gene encodes CDR1 SNHLY and CDR2 FYNNEI. The CDR3 loop spans 15 amino acids. This clonotype has a count of ten or more. Its antigen is undetermined. Source material: blood, either unsorted or a sorted T cell fraction (not recorded which). The clonotype originates from a male donor with ankylosing spondylitis. This rearrangement joins TRBV2 to TRBJ2-1; 11 bases are a match to TRBD2. Here the CDR3 reads CASSDPGTSGFEQFF. DNA for the CDR3: TGTGCCAGCAGTGACCCCGGGACTAGCGGTTTTGAGCAGTTCTTC.